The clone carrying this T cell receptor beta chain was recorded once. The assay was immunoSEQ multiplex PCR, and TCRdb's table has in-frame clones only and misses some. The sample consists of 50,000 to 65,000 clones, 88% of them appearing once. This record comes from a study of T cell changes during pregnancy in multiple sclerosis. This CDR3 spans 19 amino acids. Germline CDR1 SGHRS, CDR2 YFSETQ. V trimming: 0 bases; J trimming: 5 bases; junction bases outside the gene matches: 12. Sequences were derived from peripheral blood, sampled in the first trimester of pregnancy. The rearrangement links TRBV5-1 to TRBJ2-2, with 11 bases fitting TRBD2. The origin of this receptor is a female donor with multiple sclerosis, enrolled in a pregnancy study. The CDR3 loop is CASSLDIFSGRAGTGELFF. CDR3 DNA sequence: TGCGCCAGCAGCTTGGATATTTTTAGCGGGAGGGCCGGGACCGGGGAGCTGTTTTTT.